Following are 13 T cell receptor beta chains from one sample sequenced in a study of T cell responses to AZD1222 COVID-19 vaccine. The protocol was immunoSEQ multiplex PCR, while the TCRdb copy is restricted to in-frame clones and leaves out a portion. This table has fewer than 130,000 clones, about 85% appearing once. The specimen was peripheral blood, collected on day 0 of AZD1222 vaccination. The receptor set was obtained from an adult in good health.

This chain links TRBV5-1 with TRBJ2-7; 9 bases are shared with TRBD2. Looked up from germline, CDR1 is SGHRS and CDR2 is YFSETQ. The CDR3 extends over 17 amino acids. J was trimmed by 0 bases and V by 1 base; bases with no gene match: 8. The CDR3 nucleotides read TGCGCCAGCAGCTTGAATATTGTGACTAGCGGCTCCTACGAGCAGTACTTC. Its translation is CASSLNIVTSGSYEQYF.

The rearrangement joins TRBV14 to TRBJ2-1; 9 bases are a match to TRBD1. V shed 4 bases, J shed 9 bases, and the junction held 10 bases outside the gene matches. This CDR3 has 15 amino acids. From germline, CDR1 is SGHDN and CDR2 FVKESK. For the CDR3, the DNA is TGTGCCAGCAGCCCGACCCGGGGACAGGGCATTGAGCAGTTCTTC. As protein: CASSPTRGQGIEQFF.

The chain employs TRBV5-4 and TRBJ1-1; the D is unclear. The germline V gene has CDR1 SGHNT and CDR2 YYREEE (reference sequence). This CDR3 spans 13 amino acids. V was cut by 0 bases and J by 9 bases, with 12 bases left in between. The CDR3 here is CASSLDPVRKAFF. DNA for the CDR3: TGTGCCAGCAGCTTGGATCCGGTCAGAAAAGCTTTCTTT.

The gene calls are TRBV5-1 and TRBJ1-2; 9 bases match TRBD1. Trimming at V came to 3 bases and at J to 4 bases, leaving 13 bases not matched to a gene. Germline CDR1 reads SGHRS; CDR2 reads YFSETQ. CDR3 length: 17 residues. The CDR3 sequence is CASSSPGQGGGSYGYTF. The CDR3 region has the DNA TGCGCCAGCAGCTCGCCGGGACAGGGCGGAGGGAGCTATGGCTACACCTTC. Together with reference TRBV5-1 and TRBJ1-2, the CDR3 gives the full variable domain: KAGVTQTPRYLIKTRGQQVTLSCSPISGHRSVSWYQQTPGQGLQFLFEYFSETQRNKGNFPGRFSGRQFSNSRSEMNVSTLELGDSALYLCASSSPGQGGGSYGYTFGSGTRLTVV.

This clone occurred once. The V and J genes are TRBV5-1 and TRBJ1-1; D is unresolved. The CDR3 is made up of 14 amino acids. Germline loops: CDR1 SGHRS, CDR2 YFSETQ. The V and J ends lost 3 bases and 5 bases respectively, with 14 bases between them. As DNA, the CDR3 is TGCGCCAGCAGCTACGGACGGTCGAGGACTGAAGCTTTCTTT. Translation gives CASSYGRSRTEAFF.

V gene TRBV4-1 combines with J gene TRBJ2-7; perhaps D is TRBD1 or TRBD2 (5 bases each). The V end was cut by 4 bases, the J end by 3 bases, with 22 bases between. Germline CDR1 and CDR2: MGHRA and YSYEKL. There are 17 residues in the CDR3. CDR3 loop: CASSRDTTEFGDYEQYF. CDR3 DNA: TGCGCCAGCAGCCGAGACACGACAGAATTCGGGGACTACGAGCAGTACTTC.

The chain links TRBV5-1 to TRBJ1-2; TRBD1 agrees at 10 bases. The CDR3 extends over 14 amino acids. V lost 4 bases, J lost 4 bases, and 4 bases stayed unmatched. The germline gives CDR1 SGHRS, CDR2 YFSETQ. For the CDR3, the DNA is TGCGCCAGCAGCAAGGGACAGGGGCCCTATGGCTACACCTTC. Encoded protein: CASSKGQGPYGYTF.

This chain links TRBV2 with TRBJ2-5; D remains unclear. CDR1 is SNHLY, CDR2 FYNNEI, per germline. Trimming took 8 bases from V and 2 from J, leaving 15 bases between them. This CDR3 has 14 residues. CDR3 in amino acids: CASYTFRQQETQYF. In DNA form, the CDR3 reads TGTGCCAGCTATACTTTCAGACAACAAGAGACCCAGTACTTC.

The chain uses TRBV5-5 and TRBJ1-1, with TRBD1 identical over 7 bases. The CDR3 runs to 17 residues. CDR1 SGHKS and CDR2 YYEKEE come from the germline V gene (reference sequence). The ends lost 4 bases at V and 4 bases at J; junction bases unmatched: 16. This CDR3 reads CASSHAIRGGVGTEAFF. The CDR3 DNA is TGTGCCAGCAGCCATGCTATCCGAGGGGGCGTGGGCACTGAAGCTTTCTTT.

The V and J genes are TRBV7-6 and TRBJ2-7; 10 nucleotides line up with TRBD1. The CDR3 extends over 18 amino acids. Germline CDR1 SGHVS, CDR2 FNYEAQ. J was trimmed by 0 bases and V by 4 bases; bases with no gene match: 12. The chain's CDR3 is CASSSYLPGTGVSYEQYF. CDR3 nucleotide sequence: TGTGCCAGCAGCTCCTACCTACCGGGGACAGGGGTCTCCTACGAGCAGTACTTC.

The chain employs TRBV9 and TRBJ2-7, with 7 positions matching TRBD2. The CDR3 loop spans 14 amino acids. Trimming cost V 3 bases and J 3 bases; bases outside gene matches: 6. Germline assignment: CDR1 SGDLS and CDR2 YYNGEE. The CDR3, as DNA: TGTGCCAGCAGCGGGCGGGAGAACAGCTACGAGCAGTACTTC. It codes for CASSGRENSYEQYF.

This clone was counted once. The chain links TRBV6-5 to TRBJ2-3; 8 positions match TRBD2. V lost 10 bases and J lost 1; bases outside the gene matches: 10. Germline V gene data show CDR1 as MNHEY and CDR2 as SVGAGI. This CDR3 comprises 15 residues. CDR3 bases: TGTGCCACCGGACCACTAGCGGATCGCACAGATACGCAGTATTTT. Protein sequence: CATGPLADRTDTQYF.

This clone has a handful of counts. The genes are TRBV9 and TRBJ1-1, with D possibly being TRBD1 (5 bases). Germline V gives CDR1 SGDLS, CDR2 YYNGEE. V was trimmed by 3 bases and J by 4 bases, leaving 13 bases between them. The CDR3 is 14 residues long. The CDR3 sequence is CASSETVGLTEAFF. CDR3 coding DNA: TGTGCCAGCAGCGAGACAGTGGGGCTCACTGAAGCTTTCTTT.